The clone carrying this T cell receptor (beta chain) was found once. Its cognate antigen is unknown. Losses at the gene ends were 0 bases for V and 0 bases for J; bases not matched to a gene: 4. This CDR3 region has 16 residues. Germline CDR1 SGHKS, CDR2 YYEKEE (reference sequence). The source of the sample is a study of cytomegalovirus exposure and HLA in healthy donors. Vbeta (60) and Jbeta (13) primers were used in the PCR. Profiled with immunoSEQ multiplex PCR; TCRdb holds only in-frame clones, not every one. Counted here are more than 85,000 clones, more than 65% occurring once; the ten biggest clones make up 3% to 4%. Study-wide findings and caveats: Among donors in an Asian-associated ancestry cluster, a later analysis reportedly found fewer N-insertions than the approximately 700-donor mean.

The receptor was isolated from a woman aged 45 to 65 in good health and CMV-seropositive. The V call is TRBV5-5, the J call TRBJ2-5; TRBD2 matches at 8 bases. Sequencing was performed on PBMCs. The CDR3 region has the DNA TGTGCCAGCAGCTTGGAACTAGCGGCGTACCAAGAGACCCAGTACTTC. It is translated as CASSLELAAYQETQYF.